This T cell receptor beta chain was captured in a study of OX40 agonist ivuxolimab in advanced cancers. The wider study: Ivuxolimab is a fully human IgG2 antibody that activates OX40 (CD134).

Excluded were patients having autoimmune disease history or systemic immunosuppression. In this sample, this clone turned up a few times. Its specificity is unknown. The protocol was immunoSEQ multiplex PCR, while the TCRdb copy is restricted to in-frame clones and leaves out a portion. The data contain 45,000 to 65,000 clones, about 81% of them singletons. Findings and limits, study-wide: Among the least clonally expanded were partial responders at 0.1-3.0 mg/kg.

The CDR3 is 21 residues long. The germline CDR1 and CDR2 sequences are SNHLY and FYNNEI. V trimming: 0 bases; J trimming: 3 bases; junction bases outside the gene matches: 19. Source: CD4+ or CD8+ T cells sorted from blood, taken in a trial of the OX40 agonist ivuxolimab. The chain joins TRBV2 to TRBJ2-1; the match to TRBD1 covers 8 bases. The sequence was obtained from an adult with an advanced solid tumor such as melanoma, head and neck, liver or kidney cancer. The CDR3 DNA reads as TGTGCCAGCAGTGAAGCGCTTCTAGGACAGGGATCCGGGAGCCACTACAATGAGCAGTTCTTC. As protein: CASSEALLGQGSGSHYNEQFF.